Each of the 18 T cell receptor beta chains below was sequenced from the same sample in a study of regulatory T cells in long-lasting Graves disease. Noted time point: newly diagnosed GD, antithyroid drugs for less than 3 months. RNA extracted from PBMCs served as the sequencing template. For TCR beta, libraries came from iRepertoire HTBI primers and Arm-PCR of CDR3 regions. TCRdb reprocessed the multiplex PCR reads with MiXCR, giving one entry per CDR3 protein. This sample has about 500,000 distinct CDR3 sequences, with about a sixth found just once. The same data also contributed to another study, on T cells in Graves' hyperthyroidism and ophthalmopathy.

The sample consisted of peripheral blood mononuclear cells (PBMCs), taken at new diagnosis, from a patient treated with antithyroid drugs. These receptors were taken from a man aged 35 to 55 with Graves disease.

This clonotype was counted a single time. The chain is built from TRBV7-2 and TRBJ1-2; D might be TRBD1 (6 bases). Trimming pared 5 bases from V and 7 bases from J, leaving 23 bases between. This CDR3 is built from 16 residues. Germline CDR1 and CDR2: SGHTA and FQGNSA. CDR3 amino acids: CASSAAGRGVGAGYTF. As DNA, the CDR3 is TGTGCCAGCAGCGCCGCAGGCAGGGGTGTGGGAGCTGGCTACACCTTC.

Many counts were recorded for this clonotype. The genes are TRBV10-3 and TRBJ2-5, with D perhaps assigned TRBD1 or TRBD2 (5 bases each). Germline lookup yields CDR1 ENHRY and CDR2 SYGVKD. Trimming left V 3 bases short and J 4 bases short, with 18 bases between. The CDR3 length is 16 residues. The CDR3 region is CAISDPSGMRGETQYF. The CDR3 coding sequence is TGTGCCATCAGTGATCCTTCGGGGATGAGGGGAGAGACCCAGTACTTC.

This clonotype showed up just a few times. The rearrangement links TRBV20-1 to TRBJ2-3, with D hard to call. This CDR3 is 13 amino acids long. Germline assignment: CDR1 DFQATT and CDR2 SNEGSKA (reference sequence). Trimming took 7 bases from V and 0 from J, leaving 11 bases between them. The CDR3 bases are TGCAGTGTGGTAGCTCTTAGCACAGATACGCAGTATTTT. Its translation: CSVVALSTDTQYF.

This clonotype was seen many times. The chain links TRBV6-1 to TRBJ1-5; D is uncertain. The CDR3 is 17 amino acids. V gave up 5 bases and J gave up 7 bases, with 24 bases separating them. In germline, CDR1 is MNHNS, CDR2 SASEGT. CDR3 sequence: CASSPSRPNPPRQPQHF. In nucleotides, the CDR3 is TGTGCCAGCAGTCCCAGTCGACCCAATCCGCCCAGACAGCCCCAGCATTTT.

The sample holds a few counts of this clonotype. The genes are TRBV10-2 and TRBJ2-3; TRBD2 might be the D (6 bases). Trimming stripped 9 bases from V and 0 bases from J, with 16 bases between. Per the germline V gene, CDR1 is WSHSY and CDR2 is SAAADI. The CDR3 spans 15 residues. The CDR3 sequence: CASRGDGTSTDTQYF. CDR3 nucleotide sequence: TGCGCCAGTAGAGGGGATGGGACTAGCACAGATACGCAGTATTTT.

Turning to this clonotype: This clone may be a read error of a much larger clone one base away. The chain joins TRBV12-3 or TRBV12-4 to TRBJ2-7; 10 bases match TRBD2. The V gene end was trimmed by 6 bases and the J gene end by 7 bases; junction bases not matched to a gene: 9. The CDR3 spans 14 residues. CDR3 sequence (DNA): TGTGCCAGCAGCATAGCGGGAGGTTCGAATGAGCAGTACTTC. Its translation is CASSIAGGSNEQYF.

The V call is TRBV6-2 or TRBV6-3, the J call TRBJ2-1; the D gene is possibly TRBD1 (6 bases). The germline V gene encodes CDR1 MNHEY and CDR2 SVGEGT. The V and J ends lost 7 bases and 1 base respectively, with 11 bases between them. The CDR3 is 14 amino acids. The CDR3 protein is CASKGQGSYNEQFF. DNA of the CDR3: TGTGCCAGCAAAGGTCAGGGGTCCTACAATGAGCAGTTCTTC.

This clonotype occurred many times. V and J are TRBV20-1 and TRBJ2-1; 8 nucleotides agree with TRBD2. The germline CDR1 and CDR2 sequences are DFQATT and SNEGSKA (reference sequence). CDR3 length: 14 residues. V lost 3 bases, J lost 3 bases, and 4 bases stayed unmatched. CDR3 DNA sequence: TGCAGTGCTAGGCCCGGGACTAGCTACAATGAGCAGTTCTTC. Protein product: CSARPGTSYNEQFF.

This clonotype was seen ten or more times. The chain carries TRBV20-1 and TRBJ2-5; 11 bases map to TRBD2. Germline-derived CDR1 and CDR2 are DFQATT and SNEGSKA (reference sequence). The trim removed 0 bases at V and 5 bases at J, leaving 5 bases unmatched. CDR3 length: 15 residues. CDR3 protein: CSARDSGRAVETQYF. CDR3 DNA: TGCAGTGCTAGAGATAGCGGGAGGGCCGTTGAGACCCAGTACTTC.

This chain links TRBV11-2 with TRBJ2-3, with D possibly being TRBD2 (6 bases). CDR3 length: 17 amino acids. Germline loops: CDR1 SGHAT, CDR2 FQNNGV. Trimming pared 5 bases from V and 7 bases from J, leaving 25 bases between. CDR3 residues: CASSPGRRYRETYTQYF. CDR3 DNA sequence: TGTGCCAGCAGCCCGGGTCGGCGGTACCGGGAGACTTATACGCAGTATTTT.

Comment on this clonotype: The germline gene is not matched at one end of the junction; a read error may be the cause. This rearrangement joins TRBV12-3 or TRBV12-4 to TRBJ1-1; D might be TRBD1 (6 bases). The length of the CDR3 is 14 residues. The CDR3 spells CASSLQGFYGEASF. The CDR3 bases are TGTGCCAGCAGTTTACAGGGGTTCTATGGTGAAGCTTCCTTT.

This clonotype occurred many times. The chain employs TRBV30 and TRBJ1-2; D call uncertain. Trimming removed 1 base from V and 4 bases from J, with 10 bases in between. The CDR3 length is 13 residues. Germline values: CDR1 GTSNPN, CDR2 SVGIG (reference sequence). The CDR3 region has the DNA TGTGCCTGGAGTGGATGGAGGAGCTATGGCTACACCTTC. Its translation is CAWSGWRSYGYTF.

The chain carries TRBV9 and TRBJ2-1, with a weak D call TRBD1 (6 bases). The germline CDR1 and CDR2 sequences are SGDLS and YYNGEE. This CDR3 has 15 amino acids. V lost 2 bases, J lost 7 bases, and 16 bases lay in between. The CDR3 DNA reads as TGTGCCAGCAGCGTCCAGGGGAGTTGGAGGAATGAGCAGTTCTTC. Protein: CASSVQGSWRNEQFF.

In its sample, this clonotype was seen many times. The chain is built from TRBV20-1 and TRBJ2-7, with TRBD2 matching 12 bases. V shed 0 bases and J 6 bases; nucleotides not matched to a gene: 9. CDR1 and CDR2 from the germline V gene are DFQATT and SNEGSKA (reference sequence). There are 16 residues in the CDR3. CDR3 amino acids: CSAREWTSGMLFEQYF. CDR3 in DNA: TGCAGTGCTAGAGAATGGACTAGCGGGATGTTGTTCGAGCAGTACTTC.

This clonotype was counted many times. This chain connects TRBV27 to TRBJ2-2; D may be TRBD2 (7 bases). The CDR3 is 14 residues long. CDR1 is MNHEY, CDR2 SMNVEV, per germline (reference sequence). With 6 bases removed from V and 6 bases from J, the gap between germline ends came to 14 bases. The CDR3 region is CASRGGQSAGELFF. In DNA, the CDR3 is TGTGCCAGCAGGGGGGGGCAAAGCGCCGGGGAGCTGTTTTTT.

This clonotype was recorded a few times. The chain is built from TRBV6-1 and TRBJ2-6; TRBD2 agrees at 7 bases. CDR1 MNHNS and CDR2 SASEGT come from the germline V gene. CDR3 length: 16 amino acids. V lost 1 base to trimming and J lost 1 base; unmatched junction nucleotides: 1. The CDR3 reads CASSEVGGSGANVLTF. The CDR3 DNA reads TGTGCCAGCAGTGAAGTCGGGGGGTCTGGGGCCAACGTCCTGACTTTC.

This clonotype was counted many times. This sequence joins TRBV11-2 and TRBJ1-1; D is ambiguous. V dropped 2 bases and J dropped 4 bases, with 8 bases sitting between them. The germline V gene has CDR1 SGHAT and CDR2 FQNNGV. This CDR3 contains 13 residues. CDR3 nucleotides: TGTGCCAGCAGCTTAATTACGGGCACTGAAGCTTTCTTT. Protein product: CASSLITGTEAFF. Combining the CDR3 with reference TRBV11-2 and TRBJ1-1 gives the whole variable domain EAGVAQSPRYKIIEKRQSVAFWCNPISGHATLYWYQQILGQGPKLLIQFQNNGVVDDSQLPKDRFSAERLKGVDSTLKIQPAKLEDSAVYLCASSLITGTEAFFGQGTRLTVV.

The rearrangement joins TRBV7-2 to TRBJ1-2, with no clear D. CDR1 is SGHTA and CDR2 is FQGNSA in the germline V gene. This CDR3 spans 14 amino acids. Trimming removed 3 bases at V and 4 bases at J, with 12 bases between. The CDR3 is CASSFPGGFYGYTF. For the CDR3, the DNA is TGTGCCAGCAGCTTTCCCGGAGGGTTCTATGGCTACACCTTC.